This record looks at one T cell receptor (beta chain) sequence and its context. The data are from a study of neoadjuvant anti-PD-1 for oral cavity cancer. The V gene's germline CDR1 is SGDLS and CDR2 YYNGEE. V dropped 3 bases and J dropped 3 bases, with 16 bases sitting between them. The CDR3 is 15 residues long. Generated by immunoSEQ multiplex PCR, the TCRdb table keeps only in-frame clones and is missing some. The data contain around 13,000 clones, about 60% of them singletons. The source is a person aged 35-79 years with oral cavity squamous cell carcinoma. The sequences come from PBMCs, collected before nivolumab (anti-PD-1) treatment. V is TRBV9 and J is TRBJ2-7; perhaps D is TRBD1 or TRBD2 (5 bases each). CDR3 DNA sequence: TGTGCCAGCAGCGCCACCTGGGACGGCCGCTACGAGCAGTACTTC. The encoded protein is CASSATWDGRYEQYF.